This record looks at one TCR beta chain sequence and its context. Its antigen is currently unknown. Germline V lookup: CDR1 SGDLS, CDR2 YYNGEE. The CDR3 length is 15 residues. Deletions cut 4 bases from V and 7 bases from J, with 20 bases between. The TCR beta CDR3 regions underwent amplification using RNA transcripts as the source. First-round RT-PCR of the TCR CDR3 relied on the HTBI primer set. TCRdb called the multiplex PCR reads again in MiXCR, with one record for every CDR3 protein. The sample records over 350,000 distinct CDR3 sequences, around a sixth being singletons. The data originate from a study of T cells in Graves' hyperthyroidism and ophthalmopathy. Diagnostic decisions used clinical symptoms, serum thyroxine and TRAb, thyroid ultrasound and orbital computed tomography. Whole-study results and caveats: Appearing also in blood were most of the thyroid clonotypes expanded above 0.001.

This receptor was obtained from a man aged 18 to 29 with Graves' ophthalmopathy. The sample was blood. The chain links TRBV9 to TRBJ1-1; the D gene is possibly TRBD1 (6 bases). CDR3 in amino acids: CASSRRGGGRVEAFF. In DNA, the CDR3 is TGTGCCAGCAGCCGTAGGGGGGGGGGAAGGGTTGAAGCTTTCTTT.